This TCR beta chain stems from a study of T cell repertoires in cytomegalovirus infection. Whole-study context: CMV infection and matching HLA type were both indicated by public TCR beta signatures. Points from the study as a whole: CMV-specific TCR beta clonotypes restricted by HLA-C were the ones dominating the ex vivo response.

Via MiXCR, TCRdb re-called the reads, giving one row per CDR3 protein. The sample includes under 350,000 distinct CDR3 sequences, 8% to 10% of them seen just once. Trimming removed 2 bases from V and 1 base from J, with 11 bases in between. The CDR3 totals 15 residues. Germline V lookup: CDR1 MNHEY, CDR2 SVGEGT. Comments on this clonotype: The antigen is unknown.

Sequencing was performed on PBMCs. The genes are TRBV6-2 or TRBV6-3 and TRBJ1-2; D may be TRBD1 (5 bases). This receptor was obtained from a human donor in good health (CMV status not recorded). Some clones in this sample may be carry-over from other donors' samples. This chain's CDR3 is CASSYRGTNNYGYTF. The CDR3 DNA reads TGTGCCAGCAGTTACCGGGGGACGAATAACTATGGCTACACCTTC.